This T cell receptor beta chain was sequenced in a study of T cells in Graves' hyperthyroidism and ophthalmopathy. Amplified TCR beta CDR3 regions came from RNA transcripts. When the TCR CDR3 underwent first-round RT-PCR, the HTBI primer set was used. TCRdb re-called the multiplex PCR reads with MiXCR, one entry per CDR3 protein. The table has 480,000 or so distinct CDR3 sequences, 46% seen once. As regards this clonotype: The antigen is undetermined.

Uncontrolled infection, other autoimmune disease, pregnancy or lactation disqualified patients from enrolment. General study results and limits: Blood shared most expanded thyroid clonotypes above 0.001. Ophthalmopathy, which appeared later, was predicted by the model a median roughly 6.5 months before onset. A model using 13 V-J features told ophthalmopathy apart from stable hyperthyroidism.

CDR1 and CDR2 (germline): LGHNA, YNFKEQ. V shed 1 base and J shed 3 bases, with 16 bases lying between them. This CDR3 contains 16 residues. Source material: peripheral blood or thyroid tissue (not recorded which). The receptor's source is an adult woman with Graves' disease, either hyperthyroidism or ophthalmopathy (not recorded which). The chain carries TRBV4-2 and TRBJ2-7; D is ambiguous. CDR3 sequence reads: CASSQAGTGVNYEQYF. The CDR3 DNA is TGTGCCAGCAGCCAAGCAGGCACCGGAGTCAACTACGAGCAGTACTTC.